Below are 27 T cell receptor beta chains sequenced from a single sample in a study of cytomegalovirus exposure and HLA in healthy donors (dated by TCRdb to about 2017). Receptor libraries were prepared by the immunoSEQ multiplex PCR assay. Drawn from immuneACCESS, this table holds only the in-frame rearrangements with V and J called that TCRdb kept. Clones are partly lost; checked studies trace under half to an unresolved V gene and leave the rest unexplained. The sample profile shows roughly 58,000 clones; approximately 92% of them were found once. Roughly 3% of the sample goes to the ten largest clones. Sequencing was done on a sample of PBMCs. These receptors all come from a man aged 18 to 35 in good health and CMV-seronegative.

The rearrangement joins TRBV7-6 to TRBJ2-7; a possible D gene is TRBD1 (6 bases). This CDR3 is 17 amino acids long. V was shortened by 1 base and J by 2 bases, with 18 bases between the two germline ends. Germline loops: CDR1 SGHVS, CDR2 FNYEAQ. CDR3 region: CASSLDSSGAVPYEQYF. The DNA for the CDR3 is TGTGCCAGCAGCTTAGACTCTTCAGGGGCGGTCCCCTACGAGCAGTACTTC.

The chain combines TRBV2 with TRBJ1-1, with a weak D call TRBD1 (6 bases). This CDR3 is built from 15 residues. Trimming stripped 2 bases from V and 4 bases from J, with 14 bases between. Germline loops: CDR1 SNHLY, CDR2 FYNNEI. The CDR3 DNA reads as TGTGCCAGCAGTGAATGGTCAGGGGATGGCACTGAAGCTTTCTTT. As protein: CASSEWSGDGTEAFF.

V and J are TRBV5-1 and TRBJ2-3; 12 nucleotides line up with TRBD2. The CDR3 length is 18 residues. Trimming cost V 4 bases and J 1 base; bases outside gene matches: 10. The germline CDR1 and CDR2 sequences are SGHRS and YFSETQ. CDR3: CASSQRPRTSGGTDTQYF. CDR3 coding DNA: TGCGCCAGCAGCCAAAGGCCCCGGACTAGCGGGGGCACAGATACGCAGTATTTT.

This chain connects TRBV4-2 to TRBJ2-1, with 8 positions matching TRBD2. Looked up from germline, CDR1 is LGHNA and CDR2 is YNFKEQ. The J segment lost 8 bases and the V segment lost 1 base, leaving 4 bases of the junction unmatched. This CDR3 has 14 residues. The CDR3 protein is CASSQGPAGDEQFF. The CDR3, as DNA: TGTGCCAGCAGCCAAGGACCAGCGGGAGATGAGCAGTTCTTC.

V is TRBV11-2 and J is TRBJ2-5; 7 nucleotides line up with TRBD1. V trimming: 2 bases; J trimming: 0 bases; junction bases outside the gene matches: 3. Germline V gene sequence: CDR1 SGHAT, CDR2 FQNNGV. CDR3 size: 15 residues. CDR3 loop: CASSLIGQDQETQYF. CDR3 nucleotide sequence: TGTGCCAGCAGCTTAATTGGACAGGACCAAGAGACCCAGTACTTC.

This chain joins TRBV18 and TRBJ2-7, with a possible D match to TRBD1 (6 bases). Germline assignment: CDR1 KGHSH and CDR2 LQKENI. The CDR3 is 13 residues long. V lost 4 bases, J lost 3 bases, and 10 bases lay in between. CDR3 protein: CASSRQEIYEQYF. The CDR3 DNA follows: TGTGCCAGCTCACGACAGGAGATCTACGAGCAGTACTTC. Full variable domain (missing parts from reference TRBV18 and TRBJ2-7): NAGVMQNPRHLVRRRGQEARLRCSPMKGHSHVYWYRQLPEEGLKFMVYLQKENIIDESGMPKERFSAEFPKEGPSILRIQQVVRGDSAAYFCASSRQEIYEQYFGPGTRLTVT.

This clone appeared once. The chain is built from TRBV27 and TRBJ2-7; 10 positions agree with TRBD2. Germline values: CDR1 MNHEY, CDR2 SMNVEV (reference sequence). After removal of 7 bases from V and 7 bases from J, the junction contained 10 bases not matched to a gene. The CDR3 sequence is 14 residues long. CDR3 DNA sequence: TGTGCCAGCAAACCGGGACTAGCGCCTAAAGAGCAGTACTTC. This gives the protein CASKPGLAPKEQYF.

As regards this clone: The junction departs from the called germline gene at one end, perhaps through a read error. The chain joins TRBV28 to TRBJ2-1, with a weak D call TRBD2 (6 bases). Looked up from germline, CDR1 is MDHEN and CDR2 is SYDVKM. The CDR3 has 12 residues. As DNA, the CDR3 is TGTGCCAGCAGGACTGGGGGGAATCTAAGGATCTTC. It codes for CASRTGGNLRIF.

V and J are TRBV2 and TRBJ2-3; tentatively, D is TRBD1 (6 bases). The CDR3 totals 15 residues. V was clipped by 4 bases and J by 0 bases, with 11 bases between them. Germline V gives CDR1 SNHLY, CDR2 FYNNEI. The CDR3 coding sequence is TGTGCCAGCAGTGTCCAGGGGCTTAGCACAGATACGCAGTATTTT. Translated: CASSVQGLSTDTQYF.

The chain combines TRBV2 with TRBJ2-2; 12 nucleotides line up with TRBD2. Germline V lookup: CDR1 SNHLY, CDR2 FYNNEI. CDR3 size: 16 residues. Trimming at V came to 7 bases and at J to 7 bases, leaving 10 bases not matched to a gene. This CDR3 is CASKEGSSGRGGELFF. The CDR3 nucleotides read TGTGCCAGCAAGGAGGGATCTAGCGGGAGGGGCGGGGAGCTGTTTTTT.

The genes are TRBV28 and TRBJ1-2; possibly TRBD1 for D (6 bases). Trimming left V 5 bases short and J 6 bases short, with 16 bases between. Germline CDR1 reads MDHEN; CDR2 reads SYDVKM. The CDR3 length is 14 residues. This CDR3 is CASSRRDRPHGYTF. The CDR3 DNA reads TGTGCCAGCAGTCGACGCGACAGGCCCCATGGCTACACCTTC.

The chain recombines TRBV19 with TRBJ2-7; 9 nucleotides agree with TRBD2. CDR1 is LNHDA and CDR2 is SQIVND in the germline V gene (reference sequence). With 3 bases clipped from V and 5 bases from J, the junction kept 8 bases outside the gene matches. CDR3 length: 15 residues. The CDR3 nucleotides read TGTGCCAGTAGTATTGGCGGGGGGGGGTTAGACGAGCAGTACTTC. Amino acids: CASSIGGGGLDEQYF.

This chain links TRBV6-5 with TRBJ1-2; D is perhaps TRBD1 (6 bases). The ends were cut back, 8 bases at V and 0 bases at J, with 10 bases in the middle. The germline CDR1 and CDR2 sequences are MNHEY and SVGAGI. The CDR3 length is 13 residues. CDR3 protein: CASHRVSNYGYTF. DNA of the CDR3: TGTGCCAGCCACAGGGTTTCTAACTATGGCTACACCTTC.

The CDR3 loop is CASSRTSGYEQYF. CDR3 DNA: TGTGCCAGTAGTAGGACTAGCGGCTACGAGCAGTACTTC. This chain connects TRBV19 to TRBJ2-7; 10 bases match TRBD2. V was pared by 4 bases and J by 3 bases, with 0 bases of the junction left unmatched. CDR3 length equals 13 residues. The germline V gene has CDR1 LNHDA and CDR2 SQIVND (reference sequence).

The V call is TRBV27, the J call TRBJ1-5, with D maybe TRBD1 (5 bases). V was cut by 5 bases and J by 7 bases, with 12 bases left in between. Germline assignment: CDR1 MNHEY and CDR2 SMNVEV (reference sequence). The CDR3 spans 13 residues. The CDR3 DNA sequence: TGTGCCAGCAGTAGGGGAGGGTCCCAGCCCCAGCATTTT. Protein: CASSRGGSQPQHF.

On this clone: No DNA is shown, since the ends of the CDR3 on it are uncertain; the CDR3 is the one TCRdb lists. This chain joins TRBV21-1 and TRBJ2-7; the D call TRBD2 from the table was never checked on the DNA. TRBV21-1 is classified as a pseudogene. The CDR3 spans 16 amino acids, including both terminal residues. Here the CDR3 reads CASTLWGSGSRYEQYF.

J is TRBJ2-7 and V is TRBV5-4; 8 bases fit TRBD2. This CDR3 comprises 15 residues. Trimming cost V 4 bases and J 6 bases; bases outside gene matches: 12. Germline V CDR1 and CDR2: SGHNT, YYREEE (reference sequence). This chain's CDR3 is CASSPRGSGTAEQYF. The CDR3 DNA is TGTGCCAGCAGCCCCCGGGGTAGCGGGACCGCCGAGCAGTACTTC.

The chain employs TRBV27 and TRBJ2-3; 7 nucleotides agree with TRBD2. The J segment lost 5 bases and the V segment lost 5 bases, leaving 4 bases of the junction unmatched. The CDR3 length is 13 residues. Germline lookup yields CDR1 MNHEY and CDR2 SMNVEV (reference sequence). CDR3 in amino acids: CASSAGVVDTQYF. The DNA for the CDR3 is TGTGCCAGCAGTGCGGGAGTAGTAGATACGCAGTATTTT.

J is TRBJ1-2 and V is TRBV11-2; 10 bases are shared with TRBD1. V shed 1 base and J 4 bases; nucleotides not matched to a gene: 12. This CDR3 region has 18 residues. Germline CDR1 SGHAT, CDR2 FQNNGV. Written as DNA, the CDR3 is TGTGCCAGCAGCTTAGCGTTCTCGGGACAGGGGCTCTTCTATGGCTACACCTTC. Translation gives CASSLAFSGQGLFYGYTF. The complete variable domain, with remaining parts taken from reference TRBV11-2 and TRBJ1-2, reads EAGVAQSPRYKIIEKRQSVAFWCNPISGHATLYWYQQILGQGPKLLIQFQNNGVVDDSQLPKDRFSAERLKGVDSTLKIQPAKLEDSAVYLCASSLAFSGQGLFYGYTFGSGTRLTVV.

This clone has only one observation. The V gene is TRBV18, the J gene TRBJ2-3; 7 bases line up with TRBD1. The CDR3 consists of 13 residues. Germline V gene data show CDR1 as KGHSH and CDR2 as LQKENI. J was trimmed by 4 bases and V by 3 bases; bases with no gene match: 1. CDR3 region: CASSPTGADTQYF. Written as DNA, the CDR3 is TGTGCCAGCTCACCTACAGGGGCAGATACGCAGTATTTT.

This chain uses TRBV5-4 with TRBJ2-2, with TRBD1 identical over 9 bases. Germline-derived CDR1 and CDR2 are SGHNT and YYREEE (reference sequence). The CDR3 extends over 19 amino acids. After removal of 6 bases from V and 4 bases from J, the junction contained 19 bases not matched to a gene. In DNA form, the CDR3 reads TGTGCCAGCACAACCACCTTATTTTCCCGGGACAGGGTCACCGGGGAGCTGTTTTTT. The encoded protein is CASTTTLFSRDRVTGELFF.

The genes are TRBV18 and TRBJ1-2, with D perhaps TRBD1 (6 bases). CDR1 KGHSH and CDR2 LQKENI come from the germline V gene. CDR3 length equals 14 residues. V lost 5 bases to trimming and J lost 6 bases, with 16 bases between them. The CDR3 bases are TGTGCCAGCTCAACTTACAGGGCCGTGGATGGCTACACCTTC. Translating gives CASSTYRAVDGYTF.

The CDR3 sequence is CATSEGGQTNTEAFF. CDR3 coding DNA: TGTGCCACCAGCGAAGGGGGACAGACGAACACTGAAGCTTTCTTT. V usage is TRBV15 and J usage is TRBJ1-1, with TRBD1 identical over 7 bases. CDR1 is LNHNV, CDR2 YYDKDF, per germline (reference sequence). The ends lost 5 bases at V and 1 base at J; junction bases unmatched: 7. There are 15 residues in the CDR3.

The chain joins TRBV13 to TRBJ2-1; no clear D. There are 13 residues in the CDR3. With 4 bases removed from V and 8 bases from J, the gap between germline ends came to 12 bases. Germline V gene lookup returns CDR1 PRHDT and CDR2 FYEKMQ (reference sequence). The CDR3 DNA reads as TGTGCCAGCAGCTCCAGACTGGGTGATGAGCAGTTCTTC. Translation: CASSSRLGDEQFF. Full variable domain (missing parts from reference TRBV13 and TRBJ2-1): AAGVIQSPRHLIKEKRETATLKCYPIPRHDTVYWYQQGPGQDPQFLISFYEKMQSDKGSIPDRFSAQQFSDYHSELNMSSLELGDSALYFCASSSRLGDEQFFGPGTRLTVL.

CDR3 DNA sequence: TGTGCCAGCAGTTTAAGCTCAGCGGGAGTAGGCTACGAGCAGTACTTC. Translated, it gives CASSLSSAGVGYEQYF. The V gene is TRBV28, the J gene TRBJ2-7; 8 positions agree with TRBD2. Trimming cost V 2 bases and J 3 bases; bases outside gene matches: 9. The CDR3 totals 16 residues. Germline values: CDR1 MDHEN, CDR2 SYDVKM.

For this clone: The identical CDR3 is also encoded by other nucleotide sequences in the sample. The J gene is TRBJ1-2, the V gene TRBV6-5; TRBD1 matches at 9 bases. The CDR3 extends over 13 amino acids. V lost 5 bases, J lost 7 bases, and 5 bases stayed unmatched. The V gene's germline CDR1 is MNHEY and CDR2 SVGAGI. CDR3 sequence reads: CASSGDRAGGYTF. The CDR3 DNA reads TGTGCCAGCAGTGGGGACAGGGCTGGTGGCTACACCTTC.

The chain carries TRBV5-1 and TRBJ1-2; no firm D call. This CDR3 has 15 residues. The ends were cut back, 0 bases at V and 6 bases at J, with 15 bases in the middle. Germline lookup yields CDR1 SGHRS and CDR2 YFSETQ. The DNA for the CDR3 is TGCGCCAGCAGCTTGGGGGGAGGGTCAGCCAATGGCTACACCTTC. Translated, it gives CASSLGGGSANGYTF.